These T cell receptor beta chains were read from a single sample in a study of early T cells in non-severe SARS-CoV-2 infection. TCRdb re-derived calls from the 5' RACE reads in MiXCR, one entry per CDR3 protein. The sample includes about 49,000 distinct CDR3 sequences, about 4.1% of them seen just once. Sequenced sample: whole blood. The receptor source for this set is an adult who was a healthcare worker with PCR-confirmed SARS-CoV-2 infection or an uninfected control (not recorded which). Both conserved end residues are part of each CDR3. D genes are given only for firm matches. Some rows mark clone size as missing; the rest say once, few, many or name a class of expanded clone.

cdr3_length j_call v_call d_call clone_size cdr3_aa cdr3_nt
12 TRBJ2-2 TRBV30 - many CAWRKNTGELFF TGTGCCTGGCGGAAGAACACCGGGGAGCTGTTTTTT
13 TRBJ1-3 TRBV7-2 - many CASSPGQKNTIYF TGTGCCAGCAGCCCCGGACAGAAAAACACCATATATTTT
15 TRBJ2-1 TRBV12-5 - - CASGLMESPGNEQFF TGTGCTAGTGGTTTGATGGAGTCACCCGGCAATGAGCAGTTCTTC
15 TRBJ1-5 TRBV15 - many CATSRDLRSDQPQHF TGTGCCACCAGCAGAGACCTCAGGTCGGATCAGCCCCAGCATTTT
16 TRBJ1-5 TRBV7-2 - many CASSLEGPRSNQPQHF TGTGCCAGCAGCTTAGAGGGGCCCCGGAGCAATCAGCCCCAGCATTTT
15 TRBJ1-2 TRBV5-1 TRBD1 many CASSPRTGGNYGYTF TGCGCCAGCAGCCCGCGGACAGGGGGGAACTATGGCTACACCTTC
15 TRBJ2-1 TRBV19 - many CASSIILDSYNEQFF TGTGCCAGTAGTATCATACTAGACTCCTACAATGAGCAGTTCTTC
15 TRBJ2-6 TRBV27 - - CASSLETAGANVLTF TGTGCCAGCAGTTTAGAAACCGCTGGGGCCAACGTCCTGACTTTC
15 TRBJ1-6 TRBV2 - few CASRTGRTYNSPLHF TGTGCCAGCAGGACTGGACGGACCTATAATTCACCCCTCCACTTT
15 TRBJ2-7 TRBV27 TRBD2 - CASSLSGGGVEEQYF TGTGCCAGCAGTCTTTCCGGGGGAGGGGTGGAAGAGCAGTACTTC
14 TRBJ2-7 TRBV6-1 TRBD1 many CASSERTGGYEQYF TGTGCCAGCAGTGAACGGACAGGGGGCTACGAGCAGTACTTC
13 TRBJ1-1 TRBV7-2 - many CASSPRRNTEAFF TGTGCCAGCAGCCCTAGACGGAACACTGAAGCTTTCTTT
15 TRBJ1-1 TRBV5-1 - many CASSFDGLGYSEAFF TGCGCCAGCAGCTTTGACGGCCTAGGATACTCTGAAGCTTTCTTT
14 TRBJ2-5 TRBV2 - many CASSDITGKETQYF TGTGCCAGCAGTGATATTACAGGAAAAGAGACCCAGTACTTC
18 TRBJ2-3 TRBV9 TRBD2 - CASSVDSGGTPGTDTQYF TGTGCCAGCAGCGTAGATAGCGGGGGGACGCCTGGCACAGATACGCAGTATTTT
14 TRBJ2-5 TRBV11-2 - many CASSSQGPTETQYF TGTGCCAGCAGCTCCCAGGGCCCTACGGAGACCCAGTACTTC
14 TRBJ2-6 TRBV10-1 - many CASRHPAGANVLTF TGCGCCAGCAGGCACCCGGCGGGGGCCAACGTCCTGACTTTC
14 TRBJ1-1 TRBV7-9 - many CASSLLSAGTEAFF TGTGCCAGCAGTCTTCTATCAGCAGGGACTGAAGCTTTCTTT
15 TRBJ2-5 TRBV27 TRBD1 many CASSFRQGKYETQYF TGTGCCAGCAGTTTCCGACAGGGAAAATACGAGACCCAGTACTTC
15 TRBJ1-6 TRBV7-2 - many CASSLTSPGNSPLHF TGTGCCAGCAGCTTGACAAGCCCGGGGAATTCACCCCTCCACTTT
14 TRBJ2-2 TRBV6-1 - few CASSGPSNTGELFF TGTGCCAGCAGCGGGCCCTCAAACACCGGGGAGCTGTTTTTT
15 TRBJ2-1 TRBV7-3 TRBD2 few CASSSTSGAYNEQFF TGTGCCAGCAGCAGCACTAGCGGGGCCTACAATGAGCAGTTCTTC
14 TRBJ2-7 TRBV27 - - CASSLRPGRNEQYF TGTGCCAGCAGTTTGCGTCCGGGCAGGAACGAGCAGTACTTC
16 TRBJ2-7 TRBV20-1 TRBD1 few CSARPPAGTGVREQYF TGCAGTGCTAGACCCCCGGCGGGGACAGGGGTAAGGGAGCAGTACTTC
18 TRBJ2-3 TRBV7-6 TRBD1 few CASSLGGHGTGIFDTQYF TGTGCCAGCAGCTTAGGAGGTCACGGGACAGGGATATTTGATACGCAGTATTTT
15 TRBJ2-3 TRBV20-1 TRBD1 many CSATSGTGAGDTQYF TGCAGTGCTACCTCCGGGACAGGGGCCGGAGATACGCAGTATTTT
13 TRBJ2-1 TRBV11-2 - many CASSLDRRGAEFF TGTGCCAGCAGCTTAGATCGAAGGGGCGCGGAGTTCTTC
13 TRBJ1-1 TRBV7-2 - - CASSLLRDYEAFF TGTGCCAGCAGCCTACTCCGGGACTATGAAGCTTTCTTT
17 TRBJ2-3 TRBV7-9 - many CASSLIGYKVGTDTQYF TGTGCCAGCAGCCTAATTGGCTACAAGGTTGGCACAGATACGCAGTATTTT
15 TRBJ2-1 TRBV7-9 TRBD2 many CVSSLGLAGVDEQFF TGTGTCAGCAGCTTAGGACTAGCGGGGGTGGATGAGCAGTTCTTC
15 TRBJ2-1 TRBV11-2 - few CASSLDLDSYNEQFF TGTGCCAGCAGCTTAGATTTAGACAGCTACAATGAGCAGTTCTTC
13 TRBJ2-1 TRBV10-3 - many CAIKGPGVNEQFF TGTGCCATCAAGGGCCCTGGGGTCAATGAGCAGTTCTTC
16 TRBJ2-2 TRBV4-2 TRBD1 - CASSPGEGDRGGELFF TGTGCCAGCAGCCCCGGAGAGGGGGACAGGGGAGGGGAGCTGTTTTTT
13 TRBJ2-3 TRBV5-4 - - CASSLRTGGTQYF TGTGCCAGCAGCTTGAGAACTGGGGGTACGCAGTATTTT
15 TRBJ2-7 TRBV9 - many CASSPNLHSSYEQYF TGTGCCAGCAGCCCCAACCTCCATAGCTCCTACGAGCAGTACTTC
13 TRBJ1-2 TRBV3-1 - many CASSQEGYYGYTF TGTGCCAGCAGCCAAGAGGGTTACTATGGCTACACCTTC
13 TRBJ1-2 TRBV5-6 - many CASSLRQDHGYTF TGTGCCAGCAGCTTGAGACAGGATCATGGCTACACCTTC
15 TRBJ2-3 TRBV14 - many CASSQVMAGTATQYF TGTGCCAGCAGCCAAGTAATGGCAGGAACAGCAACGCAGTATTTT
19 TRBJ1-4 TRBV3-1 - medium-sized CASSPTMTAPLPTNEKLFF TGTGCCAGCAGCCCTACCATGACAGCCCCTCTGCCAACTAATGAAAAACTGTTTTTT
14 TRBJ2-1 TRBV20-1 TRBD2 many CSAQSSGGADEQFF TGCAGTGCTCAATCTAGCGGGGGGGCAGATGAGCAGTTCTTC
11 TRBJ1-1 TRBV20-1 TRBD1 many CSAGQGAEAFF TGCAGTGCTGGACAGGGCGCTGAAGCTTTCTTT
16 TRBJ1-1 TRBV19 TRBD1 - CASRAGDRGLNTEAFF TGTGCCAGTAGGGCCGGAGACAGGGGATTGAACACTGAAGCTTTCTTT
13 TRBJ1-1 TRBV6-1 TRBD1 many CASRTGGFGGAFF TGTGCCAGCAGGACAGGGGGGTTTGGCGGAGCTTTCTTT
14 TRBJ1-5 TRBV20-1 - many CSASPNWVNQPQHF TGCAGTGCTAGTCCAAACTGGGTTAATCAGCCCCAGCATTTT
13 TRBJ2-1 TRBV7-3 - many CATSRDPGNEQFF TGTGCCACCTCCCGGGACCCTGGCAATGAGCAGTTCTTC